These 15 T cell receptor beta chains were all obtained from the same sample, sequenced in a study of T-cell reconstitution after alpha-beta-depleted transplantation in children. A library of TCRbeta sequences, prepared with unique molecular identifiers, was generated. TCRdb re-called the PCR reads with MiXCR, one entry per CDR3 protein. The sample yields some 200,000 distinct CDR3 sequences, approximately 8.4% seen once. Material: PBMCs, mostly from graft donor cells, obtained 360 days after TCRalphabeta/CD19-depleted stem cell transplant. The receptors were sampled from a male patient between 2 and 10 years old who had a stem cell transplant for acute myeloid leukemia, so the T cells may come from the graft donor.

The chain employs TRBV12-3 or TRBV12-4 and TRBJ2-7, with 14 bases aligning to TRBD2. V shed 6 bases, J shed 2 bases, and the junction held 3 bases outside the gene matches. The CDR3 is 15 residues long. This chain's CDR3 is CASSRTSGRPYEQYF. The DNA of the CDR3 is TGTGCCAGCAGCCGGACTAGCGGGAGGCCCTACGAGCAGTACTTC.

This clonotype was seen ten or more times. The chain couples TRBV20-1 to TRBJ2-5, with 8 bases matching TRBD2. The length of the CDR3 is 13 residues. With V trimmed by 6 bases and J by 5 bases, 8 bases remained unmatched. Per germline, CDR1 DFQATT and CDR2 SNEGSKA (reference sequence). This CDR3 is CSAIGLAGETQYF. CDR3 sequence (DNA): TGCAGTGCAATAGGACTAGCAGGCGAGACCCAGTACTTC.

This clonotype was seen a few times. A clone one base away is much larger, so this may be a read error. CDR3 sequence (DNA): TGTGCCAGCAGTTTAAGGAACTCCTACAATGAGCAGTTCTTC. Residues: CASSLRNSYNEQFF. V and J are TRBV27 and TRBJ2-1; D gene uncertain. From germline, CDR1 is MNHEY and CDR2 SMNVEV (reference sequence). Deletions cut 2 bases from V and 0 bases from J, with 5 bases between. This CDR3 has 14 residues.

This clonotype appeared many times. This sequence joins TRBV7-9 and TRBJ1-5; D is uncertain. Trimming cost V 4 bases and J 7 bases, with 8 bases left between them. The CDR3 is made up of 12 amino acids. Germline values: CDR1 SEHNR, CDR2 FQNEAQ (reference sequence). CDR3 loop: CASSSPWQPQHF. The CDR3 DNA reads as TGTGCCAGCAGCTCGCCGTGGCAGCCCCAGCATTTT.

This clonotype was picked up a small number of times. The rearrangement uses TRBV30 and TRBJ2-5; no reliable D call. V was shortened by 0 bases and J by 7 bases, with 9 bases between the two germline ends. Looked up from germline, CDR1 is GTSNPN and CDR2 is SVGIG (reference sequence). This CDR3 region has 12 residues. CDR3 region: CAWSVLSPTQYF. The CDR3 bases are TGTGCCTGGAGTGTACTTAGCCCGACCCAGTACTTC.

This clonotype was seen a handful of times. The CDR3 nucleotides are TGCGCCAGCAGCCAGCTAGCGGGGGCGACCTACGAGCAGTACGTC. This gives the protein CASSQLAGATYEQYV. J is TRBJ2-7 and V is TRBV4-1, with TRBD2 identical over 10 bases. V shed 3 bases, J shed 2 bases, and the junction held 4 bases outside the gene matches. The CDR3 loop spans 15 amino acids. The V gene's germline CDR1 is MGHRA and CDR2 YSYEKL.

CDR3 DNA sequence: TGTGCCAGCTCACGAGAACGAACTAGGGGACAGTCCTACGAGCAGTACTTC. It specifies CASSRERTRGQSYEQYF. The V call is TRBV18, the J call TRBJ2-7, with 7 positions matching TRBD1. The junction had 13 bases not matched to a gene; V was cut back by 4 bases and J by 1 base. The CDR3 is 17 amino acids. From germline, CDR1 is KGHSH and CDR2 LQKENI.

This clonotype was observed many times. The rearrangement joins TRBV5-1 to TRBJ2-3; D call uncertain. This CDR3 contains 13 residues. CDR1 and CDR2 (germline): SGHRS, YFSETQ. Deletions cut 7 bases from V and 0 bases from J, with 9 bases between. As DNA, the CDR3 is TGCGCCAGCGCCGTTTCTAGCACAGATACGCAGTATTTT. Translation gives CASAVSSTDTQYF.

This clonotype has more than one count but fewer than ten. The chain recombines TRBV29-1 with TRBJ2-5; perhaps TRBD1 as D (5 bases). CDR1 and CDR2 (germline): SQVTM, ANQGSEA. This CDR3 region has 17 residues. V was pared by 7 bases and J by 0 bases, with 24 bases between. The CDR3 here is CSAISGYATMYQETQYF. CDR3 sequence (DNA): TGCAGCGCGATTTCAGGGTATGCCACGATGTACCAAGAGACCCAGTACTTC.

This clonotype was recorded at least ten times. The chain employs TRBV5-1 and TRBJ2-3; D is undetermined. CDR1 is SGHRS, CDR2 YFSETQ, per germline. The CDR3 loop spans 12 amino acids. Trimming took off 5 bases at V and 2 bases at J, with 6 bases between the two ends. Here the CDR3 reads CASRRLTDTQYF. The CDR3 region has the DNA TGCGCCAGCAGGCGGCTCACAGATACGCAGTATTTT. Combining the CDR3 with reference TRBV5-1 and TRBJ2-3 gives the whole variable domain KAGVTQTPRYLIKTRGQQVTLSCSPISGHRSVSWYQQTPGQGLQFLFEYFSETQRNKGNFPGRFSGRQFSNSRSEMNVSTLELGDSALYLCASRRLTDTQYFGPGTRLTVL.

This clonotype appeared a few times. The chain recombines TRBV12-3 or TRBV12-4 with TRBJ2-6; D possibly corresponds to TRBD2 (5 bases). The CDR3 has 13 residues. Trimming removed 3 bases from V and 12 bases from J, with 12 bases in between. CDR3 coding DNA: TGTGCCAGCAGTTTGTCAGGTGCGGGCGTCCTGACTTTC. Its protein product is CASSLSGAGVLTF.

In the case of this clonotype: Possible read error: a much larger clone is one base away. This chain joins TRBV24-1 and TRBJ1-1; D remains unclear. The CDR3 has 9 residues. Germline V lookup: CDR1 KGHDR, CDR2 SFDVKD. The CDR3 sequence: CATGLEPFF. In DNA, the CDR3 is TGTGCCACCGGACTTGAACCTTTCTTT.

There are a few counts of this clonotype. The chain links TRBV7-2 to TRBJ2-3; D may correspond to TRBD1 or TRBD2 (5 bases each). Deletions cut 6 bases from V and 5 bases from J, with 18 bases between. CDR1 is SGHTA, CDR2 FQGNSA, per germline. The CDR3 is 15 amino acids. CDR3 amino acids: CASRSLDQGRDTQYF. In DNA form, the CDR3 reads TGTGCCAGCAGATCCCTCGACCAGGGACGAGATACGCAGTATTTT.

This rearrangement joins TRBV29-1 to TRBJ2-3, with D unresolved. Trimming pared 8 bases from V and 2 bases from J, leaving 8 bases between. The CDR3 extends over 11 amino acids. Germline V gene lookup returns CDR1 SQVTM and CDR2 ANQGSEA. For the CDR3, the DNA is TGCAGCCATAGTACCACAGATACGCAGTATTTT. It specifies CSHSTTDTQYF.

The CDR3 DNA reads as TGCAGTGCTAGGGCCGACAGGGCCATAGGGGGCTACACCTTC. This translates into CSARADRAIGGYTF. The V gene is TRBV20-1, the J gene TRBJ1-2; 7 bases agree with TRBD1. Germline CDR1 reads DFQATT; CDR2 reads SNEGSKA (reference sequence). J was trimmed by 8 bases and V by 3 bases; bases with no gene match: 12. There are 14 residues in the CDR3.